This T cell receptor beta chain came from a study of blood T cell repertoires in COVID-19. Method: immunoSEQ multiplex PCR; TCRdb's copy keeps in-frame clones and lacks some. The sample carries roughly 250,000 clones, over 70% recorded once. Germline CDR1 and CDR2: SEHNR and FQNEAQ (reference sequence). The CDR3 is 18 amino acids. Trimming took off 8 bases at V and 0 bases at J, with 22 bases between the two ends. Sequenced: peripheral blood. The V call is TRBV7-9, the J call TRBJ2-2, with D possibly TRBD1 on 7 matching bases. This receptor was obtained from a woman aged 80 or over with acute or convalescent COVID-19. The CDR3 region has the DNA TGTGCCAGCGGAACCTCGGCGGAGGGGACAGCGAACACCGGGGAGCTGTTTTTT. It encodes CASGTSAEGTANTGELFF. Full variable domain (rest looked up from reference TRBV7-9 and TRBJ2-2): DTGVSQNPRHKITKRGQNVTFRCDPISEHNRLYWYRQTLGQGPEFLTYFQNEAQLEKSRLLSDRFSAERPKGSFSTLEIQRTEQGDSAMYLCASGTSAEGTANTGELFFGEGSRLTVL.